This T cell receptor beta chain was captured in a study of CD8+ T cells in alopecia areata. The wider study: Transfer of skin from approximately 6-12-month-old C3H/HeJ graft donors with spontaneous alopecia was made to approximately 7-11-week-old female C3H/HeJ mice. General study points: Compared with mice, patients displayed less clear TCR sharing, possibly for HLA-related reasons. Affected scalp, especially in alopecia totalis/universalis, had a higher clonality than normal scalp did.

Sequencing relied on a cDNA template that was reverse transcribed from extracted RNA. Some clones are missing from TCRdb's copy, which holds only in-frame ones; the method was immunoSEQ multiplex PCR. This sample comprises around 100,000 clones, none seen once only. This CDR3 is built from 14 residues. Germline V lookup: CDR1 FNHDT, CDR2 SITEND (reference sequence). As for this clone: What it binds is unknown. Mouse names are used for the genes. Coverage ceases 4 residues before the CDR3 finishes, and the germline J gene fills in the end.

The V call is TRBV19, the J call TRBJ2-7; 10 bases align to TRBD2. Sample: lesional skin. This clonotype was sampled from a C3H/HeJ mouse with alopecia areata. MHC haplotype: H2-k. The CDR3 loop is CASSKRLGGDEQYF. CDR3 DNA (partial): TGTGCCAGCAGTAAGCGACTGGGGGGTGAT.